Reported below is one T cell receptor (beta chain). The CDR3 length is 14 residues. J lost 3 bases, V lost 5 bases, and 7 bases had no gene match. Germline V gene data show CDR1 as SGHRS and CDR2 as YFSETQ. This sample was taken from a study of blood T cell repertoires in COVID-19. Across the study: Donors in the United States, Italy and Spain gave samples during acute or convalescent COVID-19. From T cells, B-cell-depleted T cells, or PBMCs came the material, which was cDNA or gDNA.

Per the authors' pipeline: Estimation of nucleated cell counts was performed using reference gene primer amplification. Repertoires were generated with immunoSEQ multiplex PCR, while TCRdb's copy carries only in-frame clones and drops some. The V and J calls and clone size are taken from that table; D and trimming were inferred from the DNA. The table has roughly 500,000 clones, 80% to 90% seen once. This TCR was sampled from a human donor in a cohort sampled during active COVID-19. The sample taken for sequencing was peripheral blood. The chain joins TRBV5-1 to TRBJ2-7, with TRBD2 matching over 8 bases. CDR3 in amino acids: CASSNSGTVYEQYF. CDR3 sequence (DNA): TGCGCCAGCAGTAATAGCGGGACCGTCTACGAGCAGTACTTC.